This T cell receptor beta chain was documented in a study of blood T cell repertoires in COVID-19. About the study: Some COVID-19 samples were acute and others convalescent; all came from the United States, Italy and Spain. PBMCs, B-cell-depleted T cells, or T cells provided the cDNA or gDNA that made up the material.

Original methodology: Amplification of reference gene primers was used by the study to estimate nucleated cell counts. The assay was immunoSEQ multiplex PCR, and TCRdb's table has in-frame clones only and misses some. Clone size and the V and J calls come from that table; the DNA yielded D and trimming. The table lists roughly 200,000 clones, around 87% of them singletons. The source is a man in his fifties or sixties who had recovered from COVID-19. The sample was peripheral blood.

CDR3 DNA sequence: TGTGCCAGCTCAACAGGGACAGTGAATCAGCCCCAGCATTTT. Encoded protein: CASSTGTVNQPQHF. The chain uses TRBV18 and TRBJ1-5, with TRBD1 matching over 7 bases. Germline CDR1 and CDR2: KGHSH and LQKENI. This CDR3 has 14 amino acids. J gave up 4 bases and V 5 bases, and 5 bases lay outside the gene matches.